This T cell receptor (beta chain) was sequenced during a study of persistence of HIV-infected CD4 T cells. Study findings and constraints: Bulk TCR data could not be restricted to HIV-1-infected CMV-responding cells.

The immunoSEQ assay was version 4, run in survey mode. Generated by immunoSEQ multiplex PCR, the TCRdb table keeps only in-frame clones and is missing some. The repertoire consists of 25,000 to 40,000 clones, with approximately 85% occurring once and the leading ten covering about 18%. Overlapping HIV-1 Gag 15-mer peptides at approximately 0.96 ug per peptide per mL were used. CD40L-negative CD69-negative CD45RO-high memory CD4+ T cells were sorted as populations depleted of antigen-responding cells. Trimming removed 5 bases at V and 3 bases at J, with 11 bases between. In germline, CDR1 is SEHNR, CDR2 FQNEAQ (reference sequence). The length of the CDR3 is 14 residues. On this clone: Its antigen is currently unknown.

The source of this sequence is an adult woman with HIV who was CMV-seropositive. The chain joins TRBV7-9 to TRBJ2-1; D is possibly TRBD1 (6 bases). Sequenced here: CD4+ T cells sorted from PBMCs after roughly 20-hour stimulation, sampled from a patient who received antiretroviral therapy. The CDR3 nucleotides are TGTGCCAGCAGCACCGGGACATACTACAATGAGCAGTTCTTC. As protein: CASSTGTYYNEQFF.